Listed below are T cell receptor beta chains from one sample, sequenced in a study of blood T cell repertoires in COVID-19. Using immunoSEQ multiplex PCR, the repertoire was profiled, and TCRdb retains in-frame clones only, with some absent. The sample lists fewer than 250,000 clones, less than 85% occurring once. Material for sequencing was PBMCs or T cells enriched from blood (not recorded which). All receptors come from a man between 60 and 75 years old who had recovered from COVID-19. Each CDR3 is given with its conserved first and last residue. The order of the fields is D gene, clone size, V gene, J gene, CDR3 DNA, CDR3 protein. The D gene is left open where the match is weak. Only some rows state a clone size, as once, few, many or a class for expanded clones.

TRBD1	-	TRBV12-3/TRBV12-4	TRBJ1-1	TGTGCCAGCAGCCGAGGGACAGGGTCTGAAGCTTTCTTT	CASSRGTGSEAFF
TRBD2	-	TRBV5-1	TRBJ2-2	TGCGCCAGCAGACCGACTAGCGCGGGGGAGCTGTTTTTT	CASRPTSAGELFF
-	-	TRBV27	TRBJ1-1	TGTGCCAGCAGGGCCAGGGGTGTTACTGAAGCTTTCTTT	CASRARGVTEAFF
TRBD1	-	TRBV7-2	TRBJ2-7	TGTGCCAGCAGCTTTGGGACAGGGGCCTACGAGCAGTACTTC	CASSFGTGAYEQYF
-	-	TRBV7-8	TRBJ2-2	TGTGCCAGCAGCTTACTAGGGGAAATTAACACCGGGGAGCTGTTTTTT	CASSLLGEINTGELFF
-	-	TRBV19	TRBJ1-5	TGTGCCTCACAGGTGAACAATCAGCCCCAGCATTTT	CASQVNNQPQHF
-	few	TRBV7-9	TRBJ1-2	TGTGCCAGCAGCTTCAGCGACTATGGCTACACCTTC	CASSFSDYGYTF
-	-	TRBV7-2	TRBJ1-2	TGTGCCAGCAGCTTAGTACAGGGTCGTTTCGATGGCTACACCTTC	CASSLVQGRFDGYTF
-	-	TRBV9	TRBJ2-3	TGTGCCAGCAGCCGGAGCACAGATACGCAGTATTTT	CASSRSTDTQYF
-	-	TRBV19	TRBJ2-1	TGTGCCAGTAGTATTACAGGGCCCCCCACCTACAATGAGCAGTTCTTC	CASSITGPPTYNEQFF
-	-	TRBV27	TRBJ2-7	TGTGCCAGCAGTTTATTAGGGGCGGGGCACTACTACGAGCAGTACTTC	CASSLLGAGHYYEQYF
TRBD1	-	TRBV15	TRBJ2-1	TGTGCCACCAGCAGCCGGGACAGGGGCTACAATGAGCAGTTCTTC	CATSSRDRGYNEQFF
-	-	TRBV19	TRBJ2-7	TGTGCCAGTAGTATAGTCAGTGGCAGCTCAGGGGACTACGAGCAGTACTTC	CASSIVSGSSGDYEQYF
-	-	TRBV10-3	TRBJ1-2	TGTGCCATCAGCAAACAGGAAAACTATGGCTACACCTTC	CAISKQENYGYTF
-	-	TRBV6-2/TRBV6-3	TRBJ2-7	TGTGCCAGCAGTTACGCGCTTTCCTACGAGCAGTACTTC	CASSYALSYEQYF
-	few	TRBV7-3	TRBJ1-5	TGTGCCAGCAGCCATGGGCCCAGGGTAGAGGATCAGCCCCAGCATTTT	CASSHGPRVEDQPQHF
-	-	TRBV7-2	TRBJ1-5	TGTGCCAGCAGCCAAATAGGGACATCTAGCAATCAGCCCCAGCATTTT	CASSQIGTSSNQPQHF
-	-	TRBV7-8	TRBJ2-5	TGTGCCAGCAGCTTTGAAGGGGTTGCTAAGACCCAGTACTTC	CASSFEGVAKTQYF
-	-	TRBV7-2	TRBJ1-2	TGTGCCAGCAGCCTCGAGGGCAGTCCGAGGGGCTACACCTTC	CASSLEGSPRGYTF
-	-	TRBV20-1	TRBJ2-7	TGCAGTGGCGGGGATTCCTACGAGCAGTACTTC	CSGGDSYEQYF
-	-	TRBV6-2/TRBV6-3	TRBJ1-2	TGTGCCAGCAGTTCGCAGGACTATGGCTACACCTTC	CASSSQDYGYTF
-	-	TRBV5-1	TRBJ1-1	TGCGCCAGCAGCTTTGGCTCGAACACTGAAGCTTTCTTT	CASSFGSNTEAFF
TRBD2	once	TRBV3-1/TRBV3-2	TRBJ2-1	TGTGCCAGCAAGGGTGTGTTTCTAGCGGGGGGGCACAATGAGCAGTTCTTC	CASKGVFLAGGHNEQFF
TRBD2	-	TRBV4-3	TRBJ2-5	TGCGCCAGCAGCCAAGAAGTTAGCGGGGGAGCTGGTTATTACTTC	CASSQEVSGGAGYYF
-	-	TRBV7-6	TRBJ1-2	TGTGCCAGCAGCTTAGATAGAGAGACTAACTATGGCTACACCTTC	CASSLDRETNYGYTF
-	-	TRBV11-2	TRBJ2-7	TGTGCCAGCAGCTTAGATTCCAGGCAGGGGTTGGACGAGCAGTACTTC	CASSLDSRQGLDEQYF
-	-	TRBV20-1	TRBJ1-1	TGCAGTGCTAGTTCGCCAGAGAACACTGAAGCTTTCTTT	CSASSPENTEAFF
-	-	TRBV29-1	TRBJ2-5	TGCAGCGTTGAACCACAGGGACGAGAGACCCAGTACTTC	CSVEPQGRETQYF
TRBD1	-	TRBV4-3	TRBJ2-7	TGCGCCAGCAGCCAAGATGCCGGGACAGGGGGCTACGAGCAGTACTTC	CASSQDAGTGGYEQYF
TRBD1	-	TRBV19	TRBJ1-1	TGTGCCAGTAAGAAGAGACAGGGGGGCACTGAAGCTTTCTTT	CASKKRQGGTEAFF
-	-	TRBV12-5	TRBJ2-1	TGTGCTAGTGGTAGGAAGAGGGGGAACTCCTACAATGAGCAGTTCTTC	CASGRKRGNSYNEQFF
TRBD1	-	TRBV7-9	TRBJ2-2	TGTGCCAGCAGCCCCGGGACAGGGGACACCGGGGAGCTGTTTTTT	CASSPGTGDTGELFF
TRBD2	-	TRBV11-2	TRBJ2-5	TGTGCCAGCAGCTTGAGACTAGCGGGAGAGACCCAGTACTTC	CASSLRLAGETQYF
TRBD1	-	TRBV19	TRBJ1-2	TGTGCCAGTAGTTTAGGACAGGGAATTAACTATGGCTACACCTTC	CASSLGQGINYGYTF
TRBD2	once	TRBV7-3	TRBJ2-1	TGTGCCAGCAGCTTAGGGACTAGCGGCCGCAATGAGCAGTTCTTC	CASSLGTSGRNEQFF
-	-	TRBV19	TRBJ1-5	TGTGCCAGTAGCCGGGGTGGTTATCAGCCCCAGCATTTT	CASSRGGYQPQHF
-	-	TRBV7-8	TRBJ1-1	TGTGCCAGCAGCTTAGGAGGGTTCGCTGAAGCTTTCTTT	CASSLGGFAEAFF
-	few	TRBV6-5	TRBJ2-3	TGTGCCAGCAGTTTGGACTACTCTAGCACAGATACGCAGTATTTT	CASSLDYSSTDTQYF
TRBD1	-	TRBV7-3	TRBJ1-2	TGTGCCAGCAGCTCTCCGGGACAGGGGGCTCGGGGCTACACCTTC	CASSSPGQGARGYTF
TRBD1	many	TRBV27	TRBJ1-1	TGTGCCAGCAGTTTAACGACAGGGGGGACTGAAGCTTTCTTT	CASSLTTGGTEAFF
-	-	TRBV21-1	TRBJ1-2	TGTGCCAGCATCCTACGGGTCCGGGGAGATGGCTACACCTTC	CASILRVRGDGYTF
TRBD1	-	TRBV6-6	TRBJ1-3	TGTGCCAGCAGCAGGGGGCCAGGAAACACCATATATTTT	CASSRGPGNTIYF
-	-	TRBV5-1	TRBJ2-7	TGCGCCAGCGCGGACTCCAAGTCTGTCGAGCAGTACTTC	CASADSKSVEQYF
-	-	TRBV19	TRBJ1-3	TGTGCCAGTAGTGTAAGCGACAGGACCTACTCTGGAAACACCATATATTTT	CASSVSDRTYSGNTIYF
TRBD1	-	TRBV2	TRBJ2-3	TGTGCCAGCAGCCTAGGACAGGTCACCGGGGATACGCAGTATTTT	CASSLGQVTGDTQYF
-	-	TRBV7-2	TRBJ1-6	TGTGCCAGCAGCTTAGTCTGGCAGGCTATTAATTCACCCCTCCACTTT	CASSLVWQAINSPLHF